One T cell receptor beta chain is described in this entry. Its antigen is unidentified. This entry comes from a study of T cells in narcolepsy. For the study at large: Enrolled donors included narcolepsy type 1 or type 2 patients and healthy controls.

TCRdb's copy holds only in-frame clones and misses some; the assay was immunoSEQ multiplex PCR. The repertoire holds approximately 25,000 clones, around 85% seen once, with less than 0.75% in the top ten. Study-level points and caveats: Autoreactive clonotypes reportedly recurred in blood of same and different patients, not controls. Comparing one patient's CSF and blood CD4+ clonotypes highlighted HCRT- and TRIB2-specific autoreactive clonotypes.

Material: CD45RA- memory CD4+ T cells from PBMCs. This receptor was taken from a human donor with narcolepsy.

As DNA, the CDR3 is TGTGCCAGCAGTGGGGCCACAGGGCCGTACGATAATTCACCCCTCCACTTT. Translated: CASSGATGPYDNSPLHF. The chain combines TRBV2 with TRBJ1-6, with D tentatively TRBD1 (6 bases). Germline CDR1 SNHLY, CDR2 FYNNEI. This CDR3 has 17 residues. Trimming left V 4 bases short and J 5 bases short, with 18 bases between.